This T cell receptor beta chain was profiled in a study of identical twins listed by TCRdb under 2016. Concerning the study at large: The study deep-sequenced TCR alpha and beta repertoires from monozygotic twins, unrelated adults of various ages and cord blood to test whether fetal clonotypes persist. To rule out contamination, the twin experiments were replicated at different times with different library preparation protocols. Beyond this particular receptor, the publication reports: Because the same donors could not be followed over many years, the conclusions relied on cross-sectional statistical analysis. Fewer insertions were carried by abundant cord blood beta clonotypes; a weaker similar trend was observed in young adult naive repertoires, while no such trend was observed in memory repertoires. Compared with coincidental sharing between unrelated individuals, out-of-frame TCR alpha sequences shared between twins had an excess of sequences with low generation probability. Zero-insertion analyses could be partly confounded by invariant T cells such as MAIT and iNKT, though diverse VJ usage argued against such confounding for most clonotypes. A weaker excess of twin sharing was found in beta out-of-frame sequences because the signal-to-noise ratio was lowered by fewer shared sequences. Out-of-frame TCR alpha sharing in monozygotic twins was systematically underestimated by recombination models, whereas sharing between unrelated individuals was in agreement with the recombination models.

Concerning this clonotype: No antigen is known for it. No base qualities exist here, and no much larger clone lies one base off it.

Every donor in the study was a healthy Caucasian. Three pairs of female monozygotic twins, all aged roughly 18 to 29 years, were included in the twin cohort. CD4+ and CD8+ T cell populations were isolated with positive isolation kits from Invitrogen. CDR1 and CDR2 were assigned from the germline V gene (reference sequence) as LNHDA and SQIVND. Trimming leaves V shorter by 8 bases and J shorter by 10 bases, with the junction holding 10 bases beyond the gene matches. Including the terminal cysteine and phenylalanine, the CDR3 comprises 13 residues. Only the CDR3 portion is preserved as DNA: 39 bases, with reading frame beginning at the first base. The receptor library was made with 5' RACE. TCRdb shows the sequencer as Illumina HiSeq 2000. A universal primer binding site was introduced by template switching, and a unique molecular identifier was present in the final cDNA, enabling accurate counting of TCR cDNA molecules. Specific primers in the conserved constant-segment region were used to synthesize first-strand cDNA for the TCR alpha and beta chains. To control for contamination, each cDNA library was double barcoded with a SMART-Mk sample barcode plus Illumina barcodes. TruSeq adapter sequences along with Illumina sample barcodes were introduced in two successive PCR steps. The TCR alpha and beta cDNA libraries were sequenced on the Illumina HiSeq platform using custom primers. The source study handled its data this way. Raw reads were processed with MiGEC to extract unique molecular identifiers, and MiXCR was used to determine CDR3 positions. For each individual, recombination models were inferred using an EM algorithm with the repgenHMM and IGoR tools. Shared clonotypes were analyzed with the tcR package in R, and sharing was normalized by the product of cloneset sizes. To study raw recombination free of thymic and clonal selection effects, out-of-frame nonproductive sequences were analyzed. TCRdb took the public reads, trimmed them with fastp at Q25, ran MiXCR for clone calling and kept in-frame beta chains. Every CDR3 protein is listed once, alongside the most common genes and DNA of its rows. The V and J calls were determined by TCRdb, not by the authors. The sample table shows approximately 550,000 distinct CDR3 sequences, and 20% to 25% are seen once. 0.4% to 0.6% of the sample lies in the top ten.

These data were likewise used in another study, on yellow fever vaccine responses in identical twins. The second paper states: According to the authors, in identical twins the way T cells responded to vaccination appeared partly convergent and partly personalized. Focusing on identical twins, the study followed the T cell clones that responded to the vaccine, and did so with precision.

The V and J segments used are TRBV19 and TRBJ2-1; 8 junctional bases match TRBD2. The sample comprised CD4+ T cells sorted from blood. The sequence came from a woman aged 18-29 years in good health. At the DNA level, the sequence is TGTGCCAGTGATATACGGGGGGGCAGAGAGCAGTTCTTC. This gives the protein CASDIRGGREQFF.